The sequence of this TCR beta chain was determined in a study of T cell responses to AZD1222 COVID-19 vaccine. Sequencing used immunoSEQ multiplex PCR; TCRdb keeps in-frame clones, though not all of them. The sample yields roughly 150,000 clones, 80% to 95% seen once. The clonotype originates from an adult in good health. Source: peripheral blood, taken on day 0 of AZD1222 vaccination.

CDR3 region: CASSVLTSETQYF. For the CDR3, the DNA is TGTGCCAGCAGCGTATTGACTAGCGAAACGCAGTATTTT. The V gene is TRBV9, the J gene TRBJ2-3, with 8 nucleotides matching TRBD2. The trim removed 1 base at V and 9 bases at J, leaving 4 bases unmatched. The CDR3 consists of 13 residues. Germline lookup yields CDR1 SGDLS and CDR2 YYNGEE. Filled out from reference TRBV9 and TRBJ2-3, the complete variable domain reads DSGVTQTPKHLITATGQRVTLRCSPRSGDLSVYWYQQSLDQGLQFLIQYYNGEERAKGNILERFSAQQFPDLHSELNLSSLELGDSALYFCASSVLTSETQYFGPGTRLTVL.